The 10 T cell receptor beta chains below come from one sample, sequenced in a study of post-analysis software for immune sequencing data. Unique molecular identifiers were present in the TCR beta cDNA libraries. In TCRdb, the PCR reads were re-called with MiXCR into one record per CDR3 protein. The sample consists of hundreds of thousands of distinct CDR3 sequences, 25% to 30% of them appearing once. Which antigens these TCRs recognize remains unknown. Study observations and caveats: Relative to controls, patients had roughly five TRBV segments at higher frequency, with TRBV5-6, TRBV5-1 and TRBV20-1 among these.

The sequenced sample was blood. These receptors were collected from a girl aged 10-17 years with multiple sclerosis.

This clonotype was seen only a few times. The chain links TRBV18 to TRBJ2-3, with D perhaps TRBD2 (6 bases). Germline V gene sequence: CDR1 KGHSH, CDR2 LQKENI. Trimming left V 11 bases short and J 3 bases short, with 18 bases between. CDR3 length: 14 residues. CDR3 coding DNA: TGTGCCTTACGGGCACTAGCTGTGACAGATACGCAGTATTTT. Its protein product is CALRALAVTDTQYF.

This clonotype came up a few times. The chain combines TRBV27 with TRBJ2-1, with D unclear. The V gene's germline CDR1 is MNHEY and CDR2 SMNVEV (reference sequence). Trimming cost V 1 base and J 4 bases, with 5 bases left between them. CDR3 size: 13 residues. Written as DNA, the CDR3 is TGTGCCAGCAGTTTATTCCGGTACAATGAGCAGTTCTTC. Residues: CASSLFRYNEQFF.

The rearrangement uses TRBV7-2 and TRBJ2-3, with D possibly being TRBD2 (6 bases). Trimming cost V 4 bases and J 0 bases, with 11 bases left between them. Germline CDR1 is SGHTA and CDR2 is FQGNSA. This CDR3 comprises 15 residues. The CDR3 sequence: CASSSTGTSTDTQYF. The CDR3 nucleotides read TGTGCCAGCAGCTCGACCGGGACTAGCACAGATACGCAGTATTTT.

There are a few counts of this clonotype. The junction shows a germline mismatch at one end, possibly a read error. V and J are TRBV6-5 and TRBJ2-1, with D perhaps matching TRBD1 or TRBD2 (5 bases each). This CDR3 comprises 15 residues. The germline V gene encodes CDR1 MNHEY and CDR2 SVGAGI. CDR3 DNA: TGTGCCTGCAGTTACAGTTGGTCCTCCGGGGACGAGCAGTTCTTC. Amino acids: CACSYSWSSGDEQFF.

J is TRBJ1-1 and V is TRBV7-2; 9 nucleotides agree with TRBD1. CDR1 is SGHTA, CDR2 FQGNSA, per germline. With 5 bases clipped from V and 3 bases from J, the junction kept 10 bases outside the gene matches. This CDR3 has 16 amino acids. This CDR3 is CASSLPRTGADTEAFF. CDR3 DNA: TGTGCCAGCAGCCTACCACGGACAGGGGCGGACACTGAAGCTTTCTTT.

This clonotype was seen a few times. The chain combines TRBV20-1 with TRBJ1-2; no firm D call. Germline CDR1 reads DFQATT; CDR2 reads SNEGSKA (reference sequence). CDR3 size: 12 residues. The germline V and J ends were trimmed by 1 base and 8 bases, with 11 bases remaining between them. CDR3 protein: CSARARLLGYTF. The CDR3 DNA follows: TGCAGTGCTAGAGCAAGGCTGCTGGGCTACACCTTC.

This clonotype was seen a few times. The chain recombines TRBV7-8 with TRBJ2-1; 7 bases align to TRBD1. V gave up 7 bases and J gave up 6 bases; unmatched junction bases: 9. The CDR3 covers 14 residues. Germline CDR1 and CDR2: SGHVS and FQNEAQ. The CDR3 sequence: CASTKDRVGNEQFF. As DNA, the CDR3 is TGTGCCAGCACCAAAGACAGGGTGGGCAATGAGCAGTTCTTC.

The chain is built from TRBV27 and TRBJ2-1; no clear D. Per germline, CDR1 MNHEY and CDR2 SMNVEV (reference sequence). V was clipped by 4 bases and J by 12 bases, with 13 bases between them. The CDR3 covers 12 residues. This CDR3 is CASSSLPQWQFF. DNA for the CDR3: TGTGCCAGCAGTTCCCTCCCACAATGGCAGTTCTTC.

The chain employs TRBV10-3 and TRBJ2-7; either TRBD1 or TRBD2 may supply D (5 bases each). Trimming stripped 0 bases from V and 3 bases from J, with 9 bases between. The germline gives CDR1 ENHRY, CDR2 SYGVKD. The CDR3 consists of 14 residues. CDR3 sequence (DNA): TGTGCCATCAGTGAGTCGGGGGTATTCTACGAGCAGTACTTC. Its translation: CAISESGVFYEQYF.

This clonotype has a count of ten or more. The chain employs TRBV12-3 or TRBV12-4 and TRBJ2-1; 12 positions agree with TRBD2. This CDR3 comprises 13 residues. The junction had 5 bases not matched to a gene; V was cut back by 6 bases and J by 11 bases. The CDR3, as DNA: TGTGCCAGCAGGGCGACTAGCGGGGGCCAGCAGTTCTTC. Its translation is CASRATSGGQQFF.